The T cell receptor beta chain described here comes from a study of blood T cell repertoires in COVID-19. Study-wide context: The United States, Italy and Spain were the sources of the acute and convalescent COVID-19 samples. T cells, B-cell-depleted T cells, or PBMCs provided the cDNA or gDNA that served as material.

Followed over time, Seattle patients had been enrolled while infection was active. Original methodology: It was from reference gene primer amplification that nucleated cell counts were estimated. The protocol was immunoSEQ multiplex PCR, while the TCRdb copy is restricted to in-frame clones and leaves out a portion. V, J and clone size were drawn from that table, and D and trimming were deduced from the DNA. Among about 300,000 clones listed, approximately 84% were seen once. CDR1 is SGDLS, CDR2 YYNGEE, per germline. Trimming cost V 0 bases and J 7 bases, with 9 bases left between them. The length of the CDR3 is 13 residues.

The source material was peripheral blood. The chain is built from TRBV9 and TRBJ2-3, with a weak D call TRBD1 (5 bases). The clonotype was recovered from a human donor with COVID-19, enrolled during active disease. The donor label of this sample is uncertain. CDR3 protein: CASSVGQTNTQYF. The CDR3 bases are TGTGCCAGCAGCGTAGGACAGACAAATACGCAGTATTTT.